This T cell receptor beta chain came from a study of blood T cell repertoires in COVID-19. About the research overall: The United States, Italy and Spain supplied acute and convalescent COVID-19 samples.

The CDR3 runs 14 residues. CDR1 is MDHEN, CDR2 SYDVKM, per germline. Trimming cost V 7 bases and J 5 bases, with 15 bases left between them. This clone was seen only once. The Seattle site enrolled patients during active infection and followed them longitudinally. Original processing notes: Estimation of nucleated cell counts relied on the amplification of reference gene primers. This table comes from immunoSEQ multiplex PCR, and its TCRdb copy is limited to in-frame clones, with some not included. Clone size and the V and J calls come from that table; the DNA yielded D and trimming. In the table there are about 440,000 clones, around 88% of which are singletons.

The chain has TRBV28 and TRBJ1-5; weak D call: TRBD1 (6 bases). Specimen: peripheral blood. The sequence came from a woman aged 45 to 65 with COVID-19, enrolled during active disease. This CDR3 reads CASIPPGHHQPQHF. DNA for the CDR3: TGTGCCAGCATTCCCCCGGGACACCATCAGCCCCAGCATTTT. Complete variable domain (other parts from reference TRBV28 and TRBJ1-5): DVKVTQSSRYLVKRTGEKVFLECVQDMDHENMFWYRQDPGLGLRLIYFSYDVKMKEKGDIPEGYSVSREKKERFSLILESASTNQTSMYLCASIPPGHHQPQHFGDGTRLSIL.